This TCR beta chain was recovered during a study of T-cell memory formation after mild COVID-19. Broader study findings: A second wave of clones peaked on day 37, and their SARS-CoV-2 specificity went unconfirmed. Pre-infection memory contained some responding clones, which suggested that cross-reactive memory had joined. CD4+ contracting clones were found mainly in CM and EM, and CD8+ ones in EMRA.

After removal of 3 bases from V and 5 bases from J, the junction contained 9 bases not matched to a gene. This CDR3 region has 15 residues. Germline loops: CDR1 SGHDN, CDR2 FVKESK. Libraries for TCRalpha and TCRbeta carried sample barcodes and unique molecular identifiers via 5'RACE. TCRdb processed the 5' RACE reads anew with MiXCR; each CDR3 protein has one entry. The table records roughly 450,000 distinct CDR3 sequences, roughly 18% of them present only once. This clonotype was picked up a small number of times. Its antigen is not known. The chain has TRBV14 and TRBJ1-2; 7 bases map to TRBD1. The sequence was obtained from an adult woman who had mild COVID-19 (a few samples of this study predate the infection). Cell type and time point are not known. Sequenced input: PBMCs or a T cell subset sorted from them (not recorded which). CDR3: CASSQETGPAYGYTF. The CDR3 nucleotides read TGTGCCAGCAGCCAGGAGACAGGGCCGGCGTATGGCTACACCTTC.